The 13 T cell receptor beta chains below come from one sample, sequenced in a study of blood T cell repertoires in COVID-19. Using immunoSEQ multiplex PCR, the repertoire was profiled, and TCRdb retains in-frame clones only, with some absent. Of 300,000 or so clones listed, about 91% are singletons. Sample: peripheral blood. Receptors were obtained from a woman under 40 who had recovered from COVID-19.

V is TRBV30 and J is TRBJ2-7; TRBD2 aligns across 10 bases. V lost 2 bases and J lost 1; bases outside the gene matches: 5. The CDR3 sequence is 15 residues long. From germline, CDR1 is GTSNPN and CDR2 SVGIG (reference sequence). The CDR3 is CAWSTLAGVSYEQYF. CDR3 nucleotides: TGTGCCTGGAGTACTCTAGCGGGGGTTTCCTACGAGCAGTACTTC.

This rearrangement joins TRBV4-3 to TRBJ1-6; a weak D match, TRBD1 (6 bases). The CDR3 spans 17 residues. Deletions cut 0 bases from V and 2 bases from J, with 11 bases between. CDR1 and CDR2 from the germline V gene are LGHNA and YSLEER. The CDR3 DNA reads TGCGCCAGCAGCCAAGATTTACAGGGCACCTATAATTCACCCCTCCACTTT. This codes for CASSQDLQGTYNSPLHF.

The chain uses TRBV18 and TRBJ1-3; D is unclear. CDR3 size: 18 residues. Per germline, CDR1 KGHSH and CDR2 LQKENI. V was clipped by 1 base and J by 0 bases, with 16 bases between them. The CDR3 nucleotides are TGTGCCAGCTCACCACGGTTCCTCAAATCTAGCTCTGGAAACACCATATATTTT. It translates to CASSPRFLKSSSGNTIYF.

This clone was observed a few times. The CDR3 DNA sequence: TGTGCCAGCACCTCCAGGGGGGACTATGGCTACACCTTC. It specifies CASTSRGDYGYTF. V usage is TRBV28 and J usage is TRBJ1-2; 7 nucleotides align to TRBD1. CDR1 is MDHEN and CDR2 is SYDVKM in the germline V gene. The CDR3 totals 13 residues. V was pared by 7 bases and J by 3 bases, with 5 bases of the junction left unmatched.

This sequence joins TRBV19 and TRBJ1-5, with 10 bases matching TRBD1. This CDR3 has 17 amino acids. The junction had 9 bases not matched to a gene; V was cut back by 7 bases and J by 0 bases. Germline V gene data show CDR1 as LNHDA and CDR2 as SQIVND (reference sequence). CDR3 DNA: TGTGCCAGTACTGACAGGGGGCATGCGATTAGCAATCAGCCCCAGCATTTT. Translation gives CASTDRGHAISNQPQHF.

V gene TRBV14 combines with J gene TRBJ1-6; the match to TRBD1 covers 8 bases. J was trimmed by 9 bases and V by 4 bases; bases with no gene match: 11. The CDR3 has 16 residues. Germline lookup yields CDR1 SGHDN and CDR2 FVKESK. CDR3 residues: CASSLDPGTGLSPLHF. CDR3 bases: TGTGCCAGCAGCCTAGACCCCGGGACAGGCCTTTCACCCCTCCACTTT.

The chain employs TRBV27 and TRBJ2-7; weak D call: TRBD1 (6 bases). Looked up from germline, CDR1 is MNHEY and CDR2 is SMNVEV (reference sequence). V was pared by 2 bases and J by 2 bases, with 16 bases between. This CDR3 is 16 amino acids long. The CDR3: CASSLSWAGATYEQYF. The CDR3 bases are TGTGCCAGCAGTTTAAGTTGGGCAGGGGCGACCTACGAGCAGTACTTC.

The chain links TRBV12-3 or TRBV12-4 to TRBJ2-1; D call uncertain. V was cut by 4 bases and J by 10 bases, with 14 bases left in between. The CDR3 covers 13 residues. As DNA, the CDR3 is TGTGCCAGCAGTTACGAAAGAAGTCTAGAGCAGTTCTTC. It codes for CASSYERSLEQFF.

V and J are TRBV7-9 and TRBJ1-1, with 9 bases matching TRBD1. V lost 5 bases, J lost 4 bases, and 11 bases stayed unmatched. Looked up from germline, CDR1 is SEHNR and CDR2 is FQNEAQ (reference sequence). This CDR3 region has 16 residues. CDR3 in DNA: TGTGCCAGCAGCACTAGCAACAGGGGGCGAGGCACTGAAGCTTTCTTT. This codes for CASSTSNRGRGTEAFF.

On this clone itself: The germline gene is not matched at one end of the junction; a read error may be the cause. The chain links TRBV7-2 to TRBJ2-2; D assignment may be TRBD1 or TRBD2 (7 bases each). Per germline, CDR1 SGHTA and CDR2 FQGNSA. This CDR3 region has 16 residues. The CDR3 region has the DNA TGTGCCAGCAGCCTAGCGGACACAGGGGTCGGCGGGGAGCTGTTTTTT. This encodes CASSLADTGVGGELFF.

This rearrangement joins TRBV5-4 to TRBJ2-3; 8 nucleotides line up with TRBD2. The trim removed 1 base at V and 1 base at J, leaving 5 bases unmatched. This CDR3 region has 16 residues. The germline V gene has CDR1 SGHNT and CDR2 YYREEE (reference sequence). CDR3 region: CASSLRVGGGTDTQYF. DNA for the CDR3: TGTGCCAGCAGCTTGAGGGTCGGGGGGGGCACAGATACGCAGTATTTT.

This clone has a single count. The J gene is TRBJ1-1, the V gene TRBV9; D unresolved. The CDR3 contains 14 residues. From germline, CDR1 is SGDLS and CDR2 YYNGEE. V lost 4 bases to trimming and J lost 8 bases, with 18 bases between them. The chain's CDR3 is CASSPDSVGGEAFF. DNA for the CDR3: TGTGCCAGCAGCCCAGATTCGGTTGGAGGAGAAGCTTTCTTT. Complete variable domain (other parts from reference TRBV9 and TRBJ1-1): DSGVTQTPKHLITATGQRVTLRCSPRSGDLSVYWYQQSLDQGLQFLIQYYNGEERAKGNILERFSAQQFPDLHSELNLSSLELGDSALYFCASSPDSVGGEAFFGQGTRLTVV.

This clone was counted a few times. J is TRBJ1-1 and V is TRBV7-9; weak D call: TRBD1 (6 bases). There are 13 residues in the CDR3. V shed 5 bases and J shed 4 bases, with 11 bases lying between them. The germline V gene has CDR1 SEHNR and CDR2 FQNEAQ (reference sequence). The CDR3 loop is CASSATGTTEAFF. The CDR3 DNA follows: TGTGCCAGCAGCGCCACAGGGACCACTGAAGCTTTCTTT.